The T cell receptor beta chain described here comes from a study of PD-1 blockade in classical Hodgkin lymphoma. Whole-study results and caveats: Complete responders had baseline diversity similar to newly diagnosed patients.

Produced via immunoSEQ multiplex PCR; TCRdb's table is partial and in-frame only. The sample contains about 25,000 clones, approximately 65% of which appear only once. This clone showed up just a few times. Its antigen is unidentified. The V and J ends lost 3 bases and 1 base, in that order; junction bases with no gene match: 12. CDR1 and CDR2 (germline): KGHSH, LQKENI. The CDR3 spans 18 residues. Time point indicated: cycle 4 day 1 (C4D1), after 6 weeks of nivolumab. Following autologous stem cell transplantation, relapse occurred in every patient, and exposure to brentuximab vedotin varied. The gene calls are TRBV18 and TRBJ1-2; 9 bases match TRBD1. The material was peripheral blood mononuclear cells (PBMCs), obtained before the fourth cycle of nivolumab. This TCR derives from a human donor with classical Hodgkin lymphoma. Written as DNA, the CDR3 is TGTGCCAGCTCACCGTCCGGACAGGGGCGACTGTTTAACTATGGCTACACCTTC. This gives the protein CASSPSGQGRLFNYGYTF.